This TCR beta chain was profiled in a study of shared clonotypes between healthy human individuals. The overall study: Each donor's CD4 naive and CD4 memory cells filled three plates apiece, CD8 naive two, and CD8 memory one.

Some clones are missing from TCRdb's copy, which holds only in-frame ones; the method was immunoSEQ multiplex PCR. The top ten hold approximately 0.5% of the sample, which has more than 1 million clones, more than 75% seen once. Adult donors, all healthy and HIV-negative, had no recent acute infections or vaccinations. Per germline, CDR1 SGHRS and CDR2 YFSETQ. V was shortened by 0 bases and J by 3 bases, with 11 bases between the two germline ends. The CDR3 is 15 residues long. The receptor's source is a man between 18 and 29 years old in good health. Some clones in this sample may be carry-over from other donors' samples. The rearrangement links TRBV5-1 to TRBJ2-3, with D possibly matching TRBD2 (6 bases). Sequencing input: memory CD4+ T cells from PBMCs. Subset described: CD45RA-negative fraction. The CDR3 sequence is CASSLGDGTTDTQYF. Written as DNA, the CDR3 is TGCGCCAGCAGCTTGGGAGACGGGACTACAGATACGCAGTATTTT.